These T cell receptor beta chains were read from a single sample in a study of cytomegalovirus exposure and HLA in healthy donors. Libraries were prepared by immunoSEQ multiplex PCR; TCRdb keeps only in-frame clonotypes and omits some of them. The repertoire holds some 170,000 clones, with roughly four fifths as singletons. Specimen: PBMCs. These receptors were taken from a woman between 18 and 29 years old in good health and CMV-seronegative. The CDR3 runs from the conserved cysteine through the conserved F or W. A D gene is named only where the DNA matches it firmly. A clone size is listed for some rows: how often the clone was seen (once, few, many), or a class if it is expanded.

clone_size,j_call,cdr3_length,d_call,v_call,cdr3_nt,cdr3_aa
-,TRBJ1-1,13,-,TRBV5-1,TGCGCCAGCAGCTTGGCAGGGAGGGGTGAAGCTTTCTTT,CASSLAGRGEAFF
-,TRBJ1-1,15,-,TRBV5-1,TGCGCCAGCAGCTTGGCAGGCAGTCTCGACACTGAAGCTTTCTTT,CASSLAGSLDTEAFF
-,TRBJ1-2,17,-,TRBV28,TGTGCCAGCAGGCGTACGGGTGGGGGCGTACTAGGCTATGGCTACACCTTC,CASRRTGGGVLGYGYTF
-,TRBJ1-4,17,TRBD1,TRBV5-4,TGTGCCAGCAGCACCGGGACAGGGGGCACAACTAATGAAAAACTGTTTTTT,CASSTGTGGTTNEKLFF
-,TRBJ1-4,16,-,TRBV7-6,TGTGCCAGCAGCCCTCGACCAGGACAGAGTAATGAAAAACTGTTTTTT,CASSPRPGQSNEKLFF
-,TRBJ1-2,13,-,TRBV6-1,TGTGCCAGCAGTGTGGGCCTTCCTTCTGGCTACACCTTC,CASSVGLPSGYTF
-,TRBJ1-5,13,-,TRBV30,TGTGCCTGGAGTTGGGGGCAGGATCAGCCCCAGCATTTT,CAWSWGQDQPQHF
-,TRBJ2-7,14,-,TRBV11-2,TGTGCCAGCAGCCCTCTGTCAGGTAGATACGAGCAGTACTTC,CASSPLSGRYEQYF
-,TRBJ2-4,16,TRBD1,TRBV2,TGTGCCAGCAGTGTATTCGGGACAGGTGAATGGAACATTCAGTACTTC,CASSVFGTGEWNIQYF
-,TRBJ1-5,14,-,TRBV7-8,TGTGCCAGCAGCTTAGTTTATAGCAATCAGCCCCAGCATTTT,CASSLVYSNQPQHF
-,TRBJ2-1,15,-,TRBV9,TGTGCCAGCAGCGTAGATCAGGGGGGCCACAATGAGCAGTTCTTC,CASSVDQGGHNEQFF
-,TRBJ2-7,13,TRBD1,TRBV11-2,TGTGCCAGCAGCCAGACAGGGGGAAACGAGCAGTACTTC,CASSQTGGNEQYF
-,TRBJ2-3,15,-,TRBV5-6,TGTGCCAGCAGCTTGGATACAGTTAGCACAGATACGCAGTATTTT,CASSLDTVSTDTQYF
-,TRBJ2-5,15,TRBD2,TRBV2,TGTGCCAGCAGCCCCGGGACTAGCGGGAGGGAGACCCAGTACTTC,CASSPGTSGRETQYF
few,TRBJ1-2,13,-,TRBV7-2,TGTGCCAGCACGCTAGCGGGAGGGTATGGCTACACCTTC,CASTLAGGYGYTF
few,TRBJ1-2,14,TRBD1,TRBV6-5,TGTGCCAGCATCCCAGGACAGGGCGGCTATGGCTACACCTTC,CASIPGQGGYGYTF
-,TRBJ1-5,15,TRBD1,TRBV6-6,TGTGCCAGCAGTTACTCGGGACAGCCGAATCAGCCCCAGCATTTT,CASSYSGQPNQPQHF
-,TRBJ2-7,14,TRBD2,TRBV15,TGTGCCACCAGCGCCGGGACTAAGGCCCTCGAGCAGTACTTC,CATSAGTKALEQYF
few,TRBJ2-1,15,-,TRBV7-2,TGTGCCAGCAGCCCCGGAGGGGGAGGGTATAATGAGCAGTTCTTC,CASSPGGGGYNEQFF
-,TRBJ1-2,16,TRBD1,TRBV28,TGTGCCAGCAGTTTAGTCGGAGGGGGCGCACAAGGTGGCTACACCTTC,CASSLVGGGAQGGYTF
-,TRBJ1-4,12,TRBD1,TRBV28,TGTGCCAGCAGGGAACAGGGGGAAAAACTGTTTTTT,CASREQGEKLFF
-,TRBJ2-7,17,TRBD2,TRBV7-9,TGTGCCAGCAGCTTAGAAAGGTCCGGGACTAGCGGGACTCGGCAGTACTTC,CASSLERSGTSGTRQYF
-,TRBJ1-4,15,TRBD1,TRBV5-1,TGCACCAGCAGCTCGACAGGGTTGACTAATGAAAAACTGTTTTTT,CTSSSTGLTNEKLFF
-,TRBJ1-5,13,TRBD1,TRBV27,TGTGCCACCCGCGGGACAGGGGCTCAGCCCCAGCATTTT,CATRGTGAQPQHF
-,TRBJ2-1,15,-,TRBV27,TGTGCCAGCAGCTCGGGGAGATTATCCTACAATGAGCAGTTCTTC,CASSSGRLSYNEQFF
-,TRBJ2-1,14,TRBD1,TRBV29-1,TGCAGCGTTGATCCCGGACAGGGATACAATGAGCAGTTCTTC,CSVDPGQGYNEQFF
-,TRBJ1-4,20,TRBD1,TRBV4-1,TGCGCCAGCAGCCATCGTGGACAGGGGGCAACGGCGGCAACTAATGAAAAACTGTTTTTT,CASSHRGQGATAATNEKLFF
-,TRBJ2-2,15,-,TRBV7-2,TGTGCCAGCAGCCCGGGTGGCAGATACACCGGGGAGCTGTTTTTT,CASSPGGRYTGELFF
-,TRBJ1-5,15,-,TRBV4-1,TGCGCCAGCAGCCAGGGGGGAATCGTTAATCAGCCCCAGCATTTT,CASSQGGIVNQPQHF
-,TRBJ2-1,13,-,TRBV5-1,TGCGCCAGCAGCGTTAGAACCTACAATGAGCAGTTCTTC,CASSVRTYNEQFF
-,TRBJ2-7,17,TRBD1,TRBV4-1,TGCGCCAGCAGCCAATTTTCCGGGACAGGATCGACCTACGAGCAGTACTTC,CASSQFSGTGSTYEQYF
-,TRBJ2-5,12,-,TRBV10-2,TGCGCCAGCAGTGTATATCGAGAGACCCAGTACTTC,CASSVYRETQYF
-,TRBJ2-2,16,-,TRBV4-1,TGCGCCAGCAGCCAAACGGGGGGACAACTCACCGGGGAGCTGTTTTTT,CASSQTGGQLTGELFF
-,TRBJ2-4,19,TRBD2,TRBV5-1,TGCGCCAGCAGCTTGGCCCAATACGGACTAGCGGGGATCAAAAACATTCAGTACTTC,CASSLAQYGLAGIKNIQYF
-,TRBJ1-1,13,-,TRBV19,TGTGCCAGTAGTGGACAGATGAACACTGAAGCTTTCTTT,CASSGQMNTEAFF
-,TRBJ2-1,15,TRBD2,TRBV7-3,TGTGCCAGCAGCTCGGGGGGGATCCGCTCCAATGAGCAGTTCTTC,CASSSGGIRSNEQFF
-,TRBJ2-7,13,TRBD1,TRBV28,TGTGCCAGCAGCGGACAGGGGCAATACGAGCAGTACTTC,CASSGQGQYEQYF
few,TRBJ2-5,15,-,TRBV5-1,TGCGCCAGCAGCTCACTCAAGACAGGCGGAGAGACCCAGTACTTC,CASSSLKTGGETQYF
-,TRBJ2-7,14,TRBD1,TRBV19,TGTGCCAGTAGGGGACAGGGCCAATGGGGCGAGCAGTACTTC,CASRGQGQWGEQYF
-,TRBJ1-2,14,-,TRBV5-1,TGCGCCAGCAGCTTGGACAGGGAAAGGGATGGCTACACCTTC,CASSLDRERDGYTF
-,TRBJ2-5,16,TRBD1,TRBV9,TGTGCCAGCAGCGCAGACCCGACAGGGTACCAAGAGACCCAGTACTTC,CASSADPTGYQETQYF
-,TRBJ2-1,11,-,TRBV11-2,TGTGCCAGCAGCAGAACAAGAGAGCAGTTCTTC,CASSRTREQFF
-,TRBJ1-3,15,-,TRBV2,TGTGCCAGCAGTCTAAGCATTTTTTCTGGAAACACCATATATTTT,CASSLSIFSGNTIYF
-,TRBJ2-5,14,TRBD1,TRBV15,TGTGCCACCAGCAGATTGACAGGGCAAGAGACCCAGTACTTC,CATSRLTGQETQYF
-,TRBJ1-1,17,-,TRBV18,TGTGCCAGCTCACCCCTGGTCAGGGGCGATGGGAACACTGAAGCTTTCTTT,CASSPLVRGDGNTEAFF
-,TRBJ2-1,19,TRBD2,TRBV19,TGTGCCAGTACCCCCGGGACTAGCGGGACTCCACCCTCGGTCCATGAGCAGTTCTTC,CASTPGTSGTPPSVHEQFF
-,TRBJ2-7,18,TRBD2,TRBV4-1,TGCGCCAGCAGCCAAGTTGTTGCTGGACTAGCGGGAGGATACGAGCAGTACTTC,CASSQVVAGLAGGYEQYF
-,TRBJ2-3,15,-,TRBV11-2,TGTGCCAGCAGCACGACTAGTCCCCTCACAGATACGCAGTATTTT,CASSTTSPLTDTQYF
-,TRBJ1-2,17,TRBD1,TRBV15,TGTGCCACCAGCAGAGATCTCGACAGGGGGCTCGGCTATGGCTACACCTTC,CATSRDLDRGLGYGYTF
-,TRBJ2-1,14,TRBD2,TRBV2,TGTGCCAGCATACTAGCGGGGGCCTACAATGAGCAGTTCTTC,CASILAGAYNEQFF
-,TRBJ2-5,15,TRBD1,TRBV11-2,TGTGCCAGCAGCTCGCGAGGGGGACAGGGGTGGACCCAGTACTTC,CASSSRGGQGWTQYF
-,TRBJ1-1,11,-,TRBV20-1,TGCAGTGTTCATGAGGACACTGAAGCTTTCTTT,CSVHEDTEAFF